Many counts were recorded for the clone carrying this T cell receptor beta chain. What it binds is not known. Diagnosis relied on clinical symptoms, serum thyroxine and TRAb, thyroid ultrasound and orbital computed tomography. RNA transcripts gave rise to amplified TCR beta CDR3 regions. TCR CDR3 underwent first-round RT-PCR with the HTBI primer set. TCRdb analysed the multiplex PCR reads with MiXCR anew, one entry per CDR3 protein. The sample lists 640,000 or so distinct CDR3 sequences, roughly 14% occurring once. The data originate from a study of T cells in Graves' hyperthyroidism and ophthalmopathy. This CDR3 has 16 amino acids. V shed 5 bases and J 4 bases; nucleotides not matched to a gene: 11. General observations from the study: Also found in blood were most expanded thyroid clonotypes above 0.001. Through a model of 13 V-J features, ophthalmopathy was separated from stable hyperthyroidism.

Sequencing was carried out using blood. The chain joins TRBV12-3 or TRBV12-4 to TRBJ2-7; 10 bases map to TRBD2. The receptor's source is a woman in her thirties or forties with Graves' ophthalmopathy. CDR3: CASSPEGSGRIYEQYF. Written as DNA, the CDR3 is TGTGCCAGCAGTCCAGAAGGTAGCGGGAGGATTTACGAGCAGTACTTC.